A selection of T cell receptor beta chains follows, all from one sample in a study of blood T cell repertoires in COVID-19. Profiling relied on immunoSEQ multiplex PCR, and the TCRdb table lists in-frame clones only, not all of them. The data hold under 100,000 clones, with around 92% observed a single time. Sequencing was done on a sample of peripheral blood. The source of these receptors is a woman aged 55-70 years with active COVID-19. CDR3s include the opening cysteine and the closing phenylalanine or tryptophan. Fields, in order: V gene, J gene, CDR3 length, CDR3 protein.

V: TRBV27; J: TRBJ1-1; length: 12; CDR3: CASSLGGGKAFF
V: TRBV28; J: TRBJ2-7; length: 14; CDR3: CASRITGTNYEQYF
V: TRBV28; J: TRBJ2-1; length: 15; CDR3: CASSPGTGVRNEQFF
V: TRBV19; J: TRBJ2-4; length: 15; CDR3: CASTETGSAKNIQYF
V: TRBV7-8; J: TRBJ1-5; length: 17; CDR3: CASTLGPGQIPNQPQHF
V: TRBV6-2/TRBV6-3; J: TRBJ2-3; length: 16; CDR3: CASSYVPSGSTDTQYF
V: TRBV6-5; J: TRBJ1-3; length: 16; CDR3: CASSYSGTPSGNTIYF
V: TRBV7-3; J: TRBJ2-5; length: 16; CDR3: CASSSGLAGVGETQYF
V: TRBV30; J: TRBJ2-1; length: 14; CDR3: CAWSSGLTYNEQFF
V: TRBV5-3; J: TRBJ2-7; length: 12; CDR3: CAGGLAAYEQYF
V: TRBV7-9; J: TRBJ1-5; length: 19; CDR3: CASSPGTGGEPFKNQPQHF
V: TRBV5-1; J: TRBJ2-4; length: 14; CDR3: CASSLETPKNIQYF
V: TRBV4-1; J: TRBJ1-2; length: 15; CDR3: CASSHPVAGAYGYTF
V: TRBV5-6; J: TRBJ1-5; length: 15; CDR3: CASSSYQGINQPQHF
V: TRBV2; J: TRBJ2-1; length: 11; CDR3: CASTTYNEQFF
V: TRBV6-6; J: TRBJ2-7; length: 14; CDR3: CASTGGGTPYEQYF
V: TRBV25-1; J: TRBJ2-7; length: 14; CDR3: CASSRLTSGAEQYF
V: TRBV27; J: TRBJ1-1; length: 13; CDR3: CASSLSGGTEAFF
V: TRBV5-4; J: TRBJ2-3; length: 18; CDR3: CASSLVSLAGGPTDTQYF
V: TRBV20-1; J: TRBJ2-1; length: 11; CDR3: CSASRDNEQFF
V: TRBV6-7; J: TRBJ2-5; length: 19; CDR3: CASSSLASGSPYPKETQYF
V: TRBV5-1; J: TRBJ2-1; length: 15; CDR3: CASSSSGGGYNEQFF
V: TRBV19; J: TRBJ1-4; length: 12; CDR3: CASSSRVEKLFF
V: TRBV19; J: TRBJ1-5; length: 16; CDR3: CASSSPRTFSNQPQHF
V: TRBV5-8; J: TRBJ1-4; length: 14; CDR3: CASSLTRTNEKLFF
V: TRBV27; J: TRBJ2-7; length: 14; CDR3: CASSLLQGKGEQYF
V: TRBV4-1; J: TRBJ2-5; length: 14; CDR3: CASSQLTPQETQYF
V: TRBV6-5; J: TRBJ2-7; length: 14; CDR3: CASSYESTSDEQYF
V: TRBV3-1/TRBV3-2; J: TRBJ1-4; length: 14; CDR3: CASSPRQGHEKLFF
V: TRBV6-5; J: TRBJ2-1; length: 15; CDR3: CASTRSSGRYNEQFF
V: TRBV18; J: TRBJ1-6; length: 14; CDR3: CASSPGAVNSPLHF
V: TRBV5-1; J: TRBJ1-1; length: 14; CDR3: CASSRGEEGSEAFF
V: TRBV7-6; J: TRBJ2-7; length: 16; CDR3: CASSAPGQGASYEQYF
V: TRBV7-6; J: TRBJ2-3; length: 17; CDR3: CASSFGFGGGSRDTQYF
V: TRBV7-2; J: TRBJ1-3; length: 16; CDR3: CASSLSLGVSGNTIYF
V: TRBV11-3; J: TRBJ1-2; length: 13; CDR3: CASSLQGGGGYTF
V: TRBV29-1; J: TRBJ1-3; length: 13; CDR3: CSVDYGSGNTIYF
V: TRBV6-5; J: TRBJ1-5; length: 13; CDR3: CASTQTSNQPQHF
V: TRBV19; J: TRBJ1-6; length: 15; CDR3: CASSIKGQTNSPLHF
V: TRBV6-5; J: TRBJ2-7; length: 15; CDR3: CASSYSYGDPYEQYF